The next 30 T cell receptor beta chains were all read from a single sample in a study of cytomegalovirus exposure and HLA in healthy donors. Generated by immunoSEQ multiplex PCR, the TCRdb table keeps only in-frame clones and is missing some. The sample comprises more than 75,000 clones, 90% to 95% of which are singletons, and roughly 0.65% rests with the top ten. The sequenced sample was PBMCs. Receptor source: a man between 18 and 35 years old in good health and CMV-seronegative.

This clone was seen only once. The chain is built from TRBV19 and TRBJ2-1; D is perhaps TRBD1 (6 bases). V was pared by 5 bases and J by 9 bases, with 17 bases between. The CDR3 is 14 residues long. Germline V gives CDR1 LNHDA, CDR2 SQIVND (reference sequence). CDR3 sequence (DNA): TGTGCCAGTAGTGTACAGGGCGGAGCGGTTGAGCAGTTCTTC. This gives the protein CASSVQGGAVEQFF.

CDR3 loop: CASSLGLSLTNYGYTF. The CDR3 DNA reads TGTGCCAGCAGCTTAGGGTTGAGTTTGACTAACTATGGCTACACCTTC. The chain joins TRBV7-2 to TRBJ1-2, with D hard to call. The CDR3 is made up of 16 amino acids. V lost 1 base and J lost 0, with 12 bases in between. Germline values: CDR1 SGHTA, CDR2 FQGNSA.

This chain connects TRBV6-5 to TRBJ1-2, with 7 bases lining up with TRBD1. The CDR3 spans 14 residues. Germline V gene sequence: CDR1 MNHEY, CDR2 SVGAGI. V shed 7 bases and J 2 bases; nucleotides not matched to a gene: 7. In DNA, the CDR3 is TGTGCCAGCATATCTGGACAGGCCAACTATGGCTACACCTTC. Protein sequence: CASISGQANYGYTF.

V gene TRBV27 combines with J gene TRBJ1-2; possible D gene TRBD1, 5 bases. The CDR3 consists of 15 residues. Trimming pared 2 bases from V and 0 bases from J, leaving 10 bases between. CDR1 is MNHEY, CDR2 SMNVEV, per germline (reference sequence). CDR3 DNA sequence: TGTGCCAGCAGTTTAACAGGAGAAACTAACTATGGCTACACCTTC. It translates to CASSLTGETNYGYTF.

The chain joins TRBV19 to TRBJ2-7; no clear D gene. Germline V gene data show CDR1 as LNHDA and CDR2 as SQIVND (reference sequence). The CDR3 is 14 amino acids. The V end was cut by 5 bases, the J end by 2 bases, with 13 bases between. As DNA, the CDR3 is TGTGCCAGTAGTTCCCCTCTAGAGACCTACGAGCAGTACTTC. It translates to CASSSPLETYEQYF.

This rearrangement joins TRBV30 to TRBJ2-7; weak D call: TRBD2 (5 bases). This CDR3 region has 13 residues. Per germline, CDR1 GTSNPN and CDR2 SVGIG (reference sequence). Trimming left V 3 bases short and J 3 bases short, with 12 bases between. CDR3 sequence reads: CAWRLAPLYEQYF. CDR3 bases: TGTGCCTGGAGGCTAGCACCCCTCTACGAGCAGTACTTC.

V and J are TRBV11-2 and TRBJ2-7; TRBD1 matches at 9 bases. V shed 5 bases and J 0 bases; nucleotides not matched to a gene: 11. Germline CDR1 reads SGHAT; CDR2 reads FQNNGV. CDR3 size: 17 residues. In DNA, the CDR3 is TGTGCCAGCAGCGCTTCCGGGACAGGGAGTAGCTCCTACGAGCAGTACTTC. It is translated as CASSASGTGSSSYEQYF.

This chain uses TRBV27 with TRBJ1-4; D is possibly TRBD1 (5 bases). The V gene's germline CDR1 is MNHEY and CDR2 SMNVEV (reference sequence). The CDR3 is 15 residues long. V was clipped by 1 base and J by 5 bases, with 11 bases between them. The CDR3 nucleotides are TGTGCCAGCAGTTTATGGGGGGGGAACAATGAAAAACTGTTTTTT. It yields the protein CASSLWGGNNEKLFF.

This chain connects TRBV7-2 to TRBJ2-7; TRBD2 matches 15 bases. J lost 4 bases, V lost 2 bases, and 3 bases had no gene match. Germline CDR1 and CDR2: SGHTA and FQGNSA. The CDR3 sequence is 16 residues long. CDR3 residues: CASSLLGLAGGYEQYF. The CDR3 region has the DNA TGTGCCAGCAGCTTATTGGGACTAGCGGGAGGTTACGAGCAGTACTTC.

The rearrangement links TRBV19 to TRBJ2-7, with 7 positions matching TRBD1. The V gene's germline CDR1 is LNHDA and CDR2 SQIVND (reference sequence). The CDR3 is 14 residues long. V dropped 6 bases and J dropped 3; count of bases not matched to a gene: 8. The CDR3 protein is CASRGTARGYEQYF. As DNA, the CDR3 is TGTGCCAGTAGGGGGACAGCTAGGGGCTACGAGCAGTACTTC.

This rearrangement joins TRBV5-1 to TRBJ2-2; no definite D call. Per the germline V gene, CDR1 is SGHRS and CDR2 is YFSETQ. V lost 0 bases and J lost 8, with 14 bases in between. The CDR3 consists of 15 residues. The CDR3 protein is CASSLVLVARGELFF. The CDR3 bases are TGCGCCAGCAGCTTGGTTTTAGTTGCGAGGGGGGAGCTGTTTTTT.

This clone was seen just once. The chain couples TRBV10-3 to TRBJ2-7; TRBD1 matches 9 bases. V shed 3 bases, J shed 3 bases, and the junction held 6 bases outside the gene matches. The CDR3 has 15 residues. From germline, CDR1 is ENHRY and CDR2 SYGVKD. This CDR3 reads CAISDPSGQGYEQYF. The CDR3 DNA is TGTGCCATCAGTGATCCATCGGGACAGGGCTACGAGCAGTACTTC.

This chain links TRBV15 with TRBJ2-3; weak D call: TRBD2 (6 bases). Germline CDR1 reads LNHNV; CDR2 reads YYDKDF (reference sequence). The V end lost 0 bases, the J end lost 1 base, and 11 bases lay between the germline ends. The CDR3 extends over 16 amino acids. Here the CDR3 reads CATSRERLDGTDTQYF. Written as DNA, the CDR3 is TGTGCCACCAGCAGAGAGAGACTAGACGGCACAGATACGCAGTATTTT.

This sequence joins TRBV10-3 and TRBJ1-4, with no clear D. This CDR3 is built from 16 residues. The germline V gene has CDR1 ENHRY and CDR2 SYGVKD. Between the trimmed V and J ends, which lost 0 bases and 7 bases, there was a span of 15 bases. Here the CDR3 reads CAISESAGRIREKLFF. CDR3 nucleotides: TGTGCCATCAGTGAGTCGGCAGGCCGAATCCGTGAAAAACTGTTTTTT.

V is TRBV25-1 and J is TRBJ2-7; D is perhaps TRBD2 (7 bases). The CDR3 runs to 16 residues. The V gene lost 2 bases and the J gene lost 5 bases, with 19 bases spanning the gap. Germline assignment: CDR1 MGHDK and CDR2 SYGVNS. In nucleotides, the CDR3 is TGTGCCAGCAGTGAACTCGGAGGGGGGGCCGGGGACGAGCAGTACTTC. Translated: CASSELGGGAGDEQYF.

This chain connects TRBV11-2 to TRBJ2-3; 7 nucleotides align to TRBD1. The length of the CDR3 is 15 residues. Germline lookup yields CDR1 SGHAT and CDR2 FQNNGV. Trimming at V came to 3 bases and at J to 4 bases, leaving 7 bases not matched to a gene. CDR3 DNA: TGTGCCAGCAGCTTCAACCAGGGGGTTGCAGATACGCAGTATTTT. Amino acid sequence: CASSFNQGVADTQYF.

The chain employs TRBV6-1 and TRBJ2-5; 10 bases are a match to TRBD2. This CDR3 is 14 amino acids long. Germline trimming cut 5 bases from V and 5 bases from J; bases unmatched to any gene: 5. The germline CDR1 and CDR2 sequences are MNHNS and SASEGT. The CDR3 spells CASSLLTSGETQYF. CDR3 nucleotides: TGTGCCAGCAGTCTTCTGACTAGCGGGGAGACCCAGTACTTC.

This clone was observed a single time. V usage is TRBV5-1 and J usage is TRBJ1-4; D might be TRBD1 (6 bases). The CDR3 consists of 17 residues. CDR1 SGHRS and CDR2 YFSETQ come from the germline V gene. V was shortened by 3 bases and J by 3 bases, with 18 bases between the two germline ends. For the CDR3, the DNA is TGCGCCAGCAGCTCCCGAGAACAGGGTAGACCTAATGAAAAACTGTTTTTT. It specifies CASSSREQGRPNEKLFF. Based on the CDR3 plus reference TRBV5-1 and TRBJ1-4, the full variable domain is KAGVTQTPRYLIKTRGQQVTLSCSPISGHRSVSWYQQTPGQGLQFLFEYFSETQRNKGNFPGRFSGRQFSNSRSEMNVSTLELGDSALYLCASSSREQGRPNEKLFFGSGTQLSVL.

The chain recombines TRBV5-4 with TRBJ2-6; D perhaps matches TRBD1 (5 bases). This CDR3 contains 17 residues. Germline V gives CDR1 SGHNT, CDR2 YYREEE (reference sequence). Deletions cut 4 bases from V and 0 bases from J, with 14 bases between. The CDR3 nucleotides read TGTGCCAGCAGCCCGAGGACACCGAGCTCTGGGGCCAACGTCCTGACTTTC. It is translated as CASSPRTPSSGANVLTF. Full variable domain (remainder filled in from reference TRBV5-4 and TRBJ2-6): ETGVTQSPTHLIKTRGQQVTLRCSSQSGHNTVSWYQQALGQGPQFIFQYYREEENGRGNFPPRFSGLQFPNYSSELNVNALELDDSALYLCASSPRTPSSGANVLTFGAGSRLTVL.

The chain has TRBV7-9 and TRBJ1-5, with TRBD1 identical over 8 bases. CDR3 length: 13 residues. The J segment lost 6 bases and the V segment lost 5 bases, leaving 3 bases of the junction unmatched. Germline values: CDR1 SEHNR, CDR2 FQNEAQ (reference sequence). The CDR3 spells CASSRDRGQPQHF. The CDR3 region has the DNA TGTGCCAGCAGCCGAGACAGGGGTCAGCCCCAGCATTTT. The whole variable domain, filled in from reference TRBV7-9 and TRBJ1-5, reads DTGVSQNPRHKITKRGQNVTFRCDPISEHNRLYWYRQTLGQGPEFLTYFQNEAQLEKSRLLSDRFSAERPKGSFSTLEIQRTEQGDSAMYLCASSRDRGQPQHFGDGTRLSIL.

V is TRBV11-2 and J is TRBJ1-4, with D possibly being TRBD1 (5 bases). The CDR3 consists of 15 residues. Trimming removed 5 bases from V and 2 bases from J, with 12 bases in between. Germline lookup yields CDR1 SGHAT and CDR2 FQNNGV. CDR3 nucleotides: TGTGCCAGCAGCCAGGTGGGGGGGACTAATGAAAAACTGTTTTTT. Amino acids: CASSQVGGTNEKLFF.

This clone was seen a few times. The V gene is TRBV2, the J gene TRBJ2-7, with D uncertain. This CDR3 is built from 13 residues. Looked up from germline, CDR1 is SNHLY and CDR2 is FYNNEI. Trimming removed 7 bases at V and 0 bases at J, with 10 bases between. CDR3 DNA: TGTGCCAGCACTGCGGAGTACTCCTACGAGCAGTACTTC. As protein: CASTAEYSYEQYF. Full variable domain (missing parts from reference TRBV2 and TRBJ2-7): EPEVTQTPSHQVTQMGQEVILRCVPISNHLYFYWYRQILGQKVEFLVSFYNNEISEKSEIFDDQFSVERPDGSNFTLKIRSTKLEDSAMYFCASTAEYSYEQYFGPGTRLTVT.

The gene calls are TRBV18 and TRBJ1-3; D is perhaps TRBD1 (6 bases). Germline values: CDR1 KGHSH, CDR2 LQKENI. This CDR3 contains 16 residues. Trimming shortened V by 4 bases and J by 1 base, and 14 bases separated the two germline ends. CDR3 sequence reads: CASSQQGKASGNTIYF. In DNA, the CDR3 is TGTGCCAGCTCACAACAGGGAAAAGCATCTGGAAACACCATATATTTT.

The chain combines TRBV28 with TRBJ1-2; 7 bases map to TRBD1. CDR1 and CDR2 from the germline V gene are MDHEN and SYDVKM. The CDR3 has 15 amino acids. The ends lost 2 bases at V and 4 bases at J; junction bases unmatched: 7. The CDR3 region has the DNA TGTGCCAGCAGTTTAGTACTTGGGACAGCCTATGGCTACACCTTC. Its protein is CASSLVLGTAYGYTF.

This clone has a single count. The identical CDR3 is also encoded by other nucleotide sequences in the sample. The gene calls are TRBV6-5 and TRBJ2-1; possible D gene TRBD2, 6 bases. The CDR3 extends over 12 amino acids. CDR1 and CDR2 (germline): MNHEY, SVGAGI. Trimming pared 0 bases from V and 9 bases from J, leaving 6 bases between. The chain's CDR3 is CASSYSGGEQFF. CDR3 coding DNA: TGTGCCAGCAGTTACTCGGGGGGTGAGCAGTTCTTC.

The V gene is TRBV7-9, the J gene TRBJ2-3, with TRBD2 as a possible D gene (6 bases). The V and J ends lost 3 bases and 6 bases respectively, with 16 bases between them. This CDR3 comprises 15 residues. Per the germline V gene, CDR1 is SEHNR and CDR2 is FQNEAQ (reference sequence). CDR3 loop: CASSFFPGESDTQYF. The CDR3 nucleotides read TGTGCCAGCAGCTTCTTTCCGGGAGAATCCGATACGCAGTATTTT.

V usage is TRBV5-1 and J usage is TRBJ2-3; D unresolved. With 2 bases removed from V and 4 bases from J, the gap between germline ends came to 14 bases. The CDR3 consists of 15 residues. Germline V CDR1 and CDR2: SGHRS, YFSETQ. DNA of the CDR3: TGCGCCAGCAGCTTCCCAGTAATAAAAGCAGATACGCAGTATTTT. Translation gives CASSFPVIKADTQYF. The full variable domain, its missing parts supplied by reference TRBV5-1 and TRBJ2-3, is KAGVTQTPRYLIKTRGQQVTLSCSPISGHRSVSWYQQTPGQGLQFLFEYFSETQRNKGNFPGRFSGRQFSNSRSEMNVSTLELGDSALYLCASSFPVIKADTQYFGPGTRLTVL.

By share of the sample, this clone is medium-sized. The V call is TRBV6-4, the J call TRBJ2-1; 12 nucleotides agree with TRBD2. The CDR3 runs to 15 residues. Trimming removed 4 bases from V and 8 bases from J; junction bases left unmatched: 6. Germline CDR1 reads MRHNA; CDR2 reads SNTAGT. The CDR3: CASSALAGGPDEQFF. The CDR3 region has the DNA TGTGCCAGCAGTGCGCTAGCGGGAGGGCCAGATGAGCAGTTCTTC.

V gene TRBV7-2 combines with J gene TRBJ2-2, with D unresolved. Deletions cut 3 bases from V and 7 bases from J, with 9 bases between. This CDR3 region has 13 residues. The V gene's germline CDR1 is SGHTA and CDR2 FQGNSA. The CDR3 DNA reads as TGTGCCAGCAGCTTGCTATCGGTCGGGGAGCTGTTTTTT. Translation gives CASSLLSVGELFF. Drawing the rest from reference TRBV7-2 and TRBJ2-2, the complete variable domain is GAGVSQSPSNKVTEKGKDVELRCDPISGHTALYWYRQSLGQGLEFLIYFQGNSAPDKSGLPSDRFSAERTGGSVSTLTIQRTQQEDSAVYLCASSLLSVGELFFGEGSRLTVL.

V usage is TRBV7-2 and J usage is TRBJ2-1, with TRBD2 matching 7 bases. Germline CDR1 and CDR2: SGHTA and FQGNSA. The V segment lost 1 base and the J segment 9 bases; nucleotides outside the gene matches: 9. The CDR3 consists of 15 residues. The CDR3 is CASSLGGTIPVEQFF. The CDR3 DNA reads as TGTGCCAGCAGCTTAGGGGGGACTATCCCGGTTGAGCAGTTCTTC.